This T cell receptor (beta chain) was profiled in a study of shared clonotypes between healthy human individuals. Turning to the study itself: There were three CD4 naive, three CD4 memory, two CD8 naive and one CD8 memory plates per donor. Study conclusions and caveats: Clonotype sharing among donors was expected to depend on sequencing depth.

The CD4+ fraction was divided into a CD45RA+ naive subset and a CD45RA-negative memory subset. The germline CDR1 and CDR2 sequences are MNHEY and SVGAGI. The CDR3 runs 14 residues. V lost 2 bases to trimming and J lost 2 bases, with 10 bases between them. Comment on this clone: What it binds is not known.

In the original analysis: Junction-only immunoSEQ sequences carried no quality scores, so filtering differed. Repertoires were generated with immunoSEQ multiplex PCR, while TCRdb's copy carries only in-frame clones and drops some. Clone size and V and J calls were adopted from that table, with D and trimming inferred from the DNA. The sample has under 1,100,000 clones, around 76% seen once; the top ten hold approximately 1.5%. The material sequenced was memory CD4+ T cells sorted from blood. Sample subset: CD45RA-negative fraction. This receptor was obtained from a man younger than 30 in good health. The chain employs TRBV6-5 and TRBJ2-7, with no clear D. CDR3 sequence: CASSYREQTYEQYF. CDR3 nucleotides: TGTGCCAGCAGTTACCGTGAACAGACCTACGAGCAGTACTTC.